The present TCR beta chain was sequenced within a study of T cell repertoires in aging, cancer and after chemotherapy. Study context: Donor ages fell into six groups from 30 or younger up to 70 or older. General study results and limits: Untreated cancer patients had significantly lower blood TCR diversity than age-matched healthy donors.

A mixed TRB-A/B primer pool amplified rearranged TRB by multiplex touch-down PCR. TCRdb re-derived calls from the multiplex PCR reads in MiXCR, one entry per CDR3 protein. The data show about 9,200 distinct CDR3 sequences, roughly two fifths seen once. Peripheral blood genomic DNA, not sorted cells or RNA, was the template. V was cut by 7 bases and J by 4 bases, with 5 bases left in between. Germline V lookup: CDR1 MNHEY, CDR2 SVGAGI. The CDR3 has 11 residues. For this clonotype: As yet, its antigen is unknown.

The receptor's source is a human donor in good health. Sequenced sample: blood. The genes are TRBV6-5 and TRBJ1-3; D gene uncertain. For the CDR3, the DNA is TGTGCCAGCATTCGAGGAAACACCATATATTTT. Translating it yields CASIRGNTIYF.